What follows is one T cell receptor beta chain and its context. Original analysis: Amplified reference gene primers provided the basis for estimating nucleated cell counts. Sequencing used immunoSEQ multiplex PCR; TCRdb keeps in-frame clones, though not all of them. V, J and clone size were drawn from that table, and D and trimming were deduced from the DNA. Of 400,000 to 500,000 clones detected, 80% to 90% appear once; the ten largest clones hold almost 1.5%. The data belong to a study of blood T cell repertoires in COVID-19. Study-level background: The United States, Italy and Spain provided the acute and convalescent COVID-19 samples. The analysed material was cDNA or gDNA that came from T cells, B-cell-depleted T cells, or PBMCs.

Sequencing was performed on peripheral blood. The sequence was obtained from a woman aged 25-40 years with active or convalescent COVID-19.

This CDR3 reads CASIAYDAFF. CDR3 bases: TGTGCCAGCATAGCCTATGATGCTTTCTTT. The chain is built from TRBV2 and TRBJ1-1; no clear D gene. This CDR3 spans 10 amino acids. V was shortened by 7 bases and J by 11 bases, with 11 bases between the two germline ends. Germline CDR1 and CDR2: SNHLY and FYNNEI.